The sequence of this T cell receptor beta chain was determined in a study of T cells expressing NK-cell markers. Germline V CDR1 and CDR2: SGHRS, YFSETQ. The CDR3 length is 14 residues. 5'RACE template switching with UMIs produced the TCR beta cDNA. From the 5' RACE reads, TCRdb lists one entry per CDR3 protein and no DNA. Its listing shows approximately 460,000 distinct CDR3 sequences. Sequencing was done on a sample of blood T cells: a sorted CD56 or NKG2C T cell subset, CD4+ or CD8+ T cells, or bulk PBMC T cells (not recorded which). This chain joins TRBV5-1 and TRBJ2-1; TCRdb lists TRBD1, though no DNA is available to test this call. The TCR originated in a woman aged 18 to 75 in good health. CDR3: CASSAGQGIHEQFF.